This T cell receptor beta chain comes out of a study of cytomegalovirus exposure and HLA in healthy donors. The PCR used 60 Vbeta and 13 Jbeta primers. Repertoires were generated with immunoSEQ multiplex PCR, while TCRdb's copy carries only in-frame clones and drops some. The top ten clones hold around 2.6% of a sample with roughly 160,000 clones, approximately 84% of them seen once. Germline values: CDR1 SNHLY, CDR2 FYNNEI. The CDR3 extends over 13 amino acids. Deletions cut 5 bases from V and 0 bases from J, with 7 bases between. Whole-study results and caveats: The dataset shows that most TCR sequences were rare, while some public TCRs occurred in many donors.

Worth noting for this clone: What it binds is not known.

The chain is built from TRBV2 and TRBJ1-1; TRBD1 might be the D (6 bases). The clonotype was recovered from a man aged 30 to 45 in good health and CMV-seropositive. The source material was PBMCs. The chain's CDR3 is CASSTGMNTEAFF. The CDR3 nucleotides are TGTGCCAGCAGTACAGGGATGAACACTGAAGCTTTCTTT.